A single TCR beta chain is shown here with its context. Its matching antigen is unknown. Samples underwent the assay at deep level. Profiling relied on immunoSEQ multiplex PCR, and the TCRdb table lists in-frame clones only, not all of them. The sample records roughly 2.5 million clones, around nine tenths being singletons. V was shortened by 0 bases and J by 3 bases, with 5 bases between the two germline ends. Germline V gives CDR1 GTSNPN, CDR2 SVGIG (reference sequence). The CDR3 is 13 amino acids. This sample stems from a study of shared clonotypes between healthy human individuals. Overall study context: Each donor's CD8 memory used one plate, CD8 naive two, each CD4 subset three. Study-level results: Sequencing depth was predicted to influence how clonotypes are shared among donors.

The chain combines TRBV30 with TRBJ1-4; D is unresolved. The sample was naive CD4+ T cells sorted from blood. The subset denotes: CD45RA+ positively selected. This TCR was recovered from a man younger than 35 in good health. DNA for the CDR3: TGTGCCTGGAGTGTTCTTGCTAATGAAAAACTGTTTTTT. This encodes CAWSVLANEKLFF.